The clone carrying this T cell receptor (beta chain) was counted a few times. The antigen is not known. This record belongs to a study of blood T cells in healthy people across ages. General study results and limits: The unsorted PBMCs prevented any conclusive comparison of naive versus antigen-experienced cells.

Then a second PCR, running roughly 7 to 11 cycles, was carried out with a sample-barcoded 5' primer and a J-beta primer mix. One entry per CDR3 protein results from TCRdb running MiXCR on the 5' RACE reads. The data contain under 1,100,000 distinct CDR3 sequences, approximately 25% of them singletons. V shed 6 bases and J shed 5 bases, with 13 bases lying between them. This CDR3 has 13 residues. These data were likewise used in another study, on T cells of mothers and their children. In that study: Each donor was one of three healthy Caucasian mothers or one of their six children.

Sequencing was performed on blood. This chain uses TRBV12-3 or TRBV12-4 with TRBJ2-5; D perhaps matches TRBD2 (6 bases). The receptor was derived from a girl aged 2-10 years in good health. The CDR3 here is CASRIGTLETQYF. In DNA form, the CDR3 reads TGTGCCAGCAGGATCGGGACTCTGGAGACCCAGTACTTC.